Listed here are 15 T cell receptor beta chains from one sample, sequenced in a study of shared clonotypes between healthy human individuals. The protocol was immunoSEQ multiplex PCR, while the TCRdb copy is restricted to in-frame clones and leaves out a portion. The data contain about 2.2 million clones, around 95% of them seen just once; the ten biggest clones take up under 2%. Positively selected for CCR7, the CD45RO-negative cells used as naive CD8 cells excluded terminally differentiated effector memory CD45RA+ cells. Sequencing input: naive CD8+ T cells from PBMCs. These TCRs come from a young man in good health. Some clones in this sample may be carry-over from other donors' samples.

V is TRBV7-3 and J is TRBJ2-1; 8 bases fit TRBD2. J gave up 4 bases and V 5 bases, and 7 bases lay outside the gene matches. The CDR3 is 15 amino acids. Germline loops: CDR1 SGHTA, CDR2 FQGTGA. CDR3 region: CASSPLAGLYNEQFF. Written as DNA, the CDR3 is TGTGCCAGCAGCCCGCTAGCGGGCCTATACAATGAGCAGTTCTTC.

The J gene is TRBJ1-1, the V gene TRBV10-3, with D possibly being TRBD1 (5 bases). The CDR3 is 14 residues long. Germline loops: CDR1 ENHRY, CDR2 SYGVKD. The V end was cut by 7 bases, the J end by 0 bases, with 12 bases between. The CDR3 loop reads CAITTGPMNTEAFF. The CDR3 DNA reads TGTGCCATCACCACGGGGCCGATGAACACTGAAGCTTTCTTT.

This chain uses TRBV7-9 with TRBJ1-2, with TRBD1 identical over 7 bases. The CDR3 runs 15 residues. Trimming took 4 bases from V and 3 from J; bases not matched to a gene: 8. CDR1 is SEHNR, CDR2 FQNEAQ, per germline (reference sequence). The CDR3 DNA follows: TGTGCCAGCAGCTCACCGGGACAGCGAGACTATGGCTACACCTTC. This codes for CASSSPGQRDYGYTF.

The chain recombines TRBV4-1 with TRBJ2-7; D is ambiguous. The CDR3 sequence is 14 residues long. Trimming took 1 base from V and 3 from J, leaving 10 bases between them. From germline, CDR1 is MGHRA and CDR2 YSYEKL. In DNA, the CDR3 is TGCGCCAGCAGCCAAGGATCCCAGCGCTACGAGCAGTACTTC. This encodes CASSQGSQRYEQYF.

The chain recombines TRBV4-1 with TRBJ2-5, with unresolved D. Deletions cut 1 base from V and 3 bases from J, with 12 bases between. CDR3 length: 15 amino acids. Germline loops: CDR1 MGHRA, CDR2 YSYEKL. The DNA for the CDR3 is TGCGCCAGCAGCCAAGCGGGTAGGAGAGAAGAGACCCAGTACTTC. It specifies CASSQAGRREETQYF.

The rearrangement joins TRBV7-9 to TRBJ1-4; D unresolved. Germline CDR1 and CDR2: SEHNR and FQNEAQ (reference sequence). CDR3 length: 14 amino acids. The V end lost 5 bases, the J end lost 8 bases, and 15 bases lay between the germline ends. DNA of the CDR3: TGTGCCAGCAGCCAACGACACATGGAAGAAAAACTGTTTTTT. Translated, it gives CASSQRHMEEKLFF.

On this clone: Distinct nucleotide sequences in the sample also encode this CDR3. For the CDR3, the DNA is TGTGCCAGCAGTCGAGACGGGAACACTGAAGCTTTCTTT. Protein sequence: CASSRDGNTEAFF. The rearrangement uses TRBV28 and TRBJ1-1; D gene ambiguous. The CDR3 is made up of 13 amino acids. Germline V gene lookup returns CDR1 MDHEN and CDR2 SYDVKM. Trimming cost V 5 bases and J 1 base, with 8 bases left between them.

The chain uses TRBV7-6 and TRBJ2-7; D is possibly TRBD2 (6 bases). The V gene lost 1 base and the J gene lost 5 bases, with 18 bases spanning the gap. The germline CDR1 and CDR2 sequences are SGHVS and FNYEAQ. The CDR3 extends over 16 amino acids. CDR3 nucleotides: TGTGCCAGCAGCTTAGGGGTGGTCGGGAGAGAGAACGAGCAGTACTTC. It is translated as CASSLGVVGRENEQYF.

The rearrangement joins TRBV7-9 to TRBJ2-1; the match to TRBD2 covers 8 bases. The germline CDR1 and CDR2 sequences are SEHNR and FQNEAQ (reference sequence). V dropped 9 bases and J dropped 2; count of bases not matched to a gene: 12. The CDR3 totals 16 residues. The CDR3 DNA reads as TGTGCCAGTACCCCGCCCAGCGGGAGCACCTACAATGAGCAGTTCTTC. Amino acids: CASTPPSGSTYNEQFF. The complete variable domain, with remaining parts taken from reference TRBV7-9 and TRBJ2-1, reads DTGVSQNPRHKITKRGQNVTFRCDPISEHNRLYWYRQTLGQGPEFLTYFQNEAQLEKSRLLSDRFSAERPKGSFSTLEIQRTEQGDSAMYLCASTPPSGSTYNEQFFGPGTRLTVL.

J is TRBJ2-1 and V is TRBV28, with 7 bases identical to TRBD2. V gave up 5 bases and J gave up 7 bases; unmatched junction bases: 11. This CDR3 is 15 amino acids long. In germline, CDR1 is MDHEN, CDR2 SYDVKM. The CDR3 here is CASSLLGEGLNEQFF. As DNA, the CDR3 is TGTGCCAGCAGTCTACTAGGGGAGGGGCTGAATGAGCAGTTCTTC.

The chain links TRBV30 to TRBJ2-1, with a weak D call TRBD2 (5 bases). CDR1 and CDR2 from the germline V gene are GTSNPN and SVGIG (reference sequence). The CDR3 contains 14 residues. Trimming took off 1 base at V and 4 bases at J, with 11 bases between the two ends. CDR3: CAWSADRTYNEQFF. For the CDR3, the DNA is TGTGCCTGGAGTGCCGACCGGACTTACAATGAGCAGTTCTTC.

The DNA for the CDR3 is TGTGCCAGCAGGGGACAGGGTTATGGGGACATATATTTT. Translating it yields CASRGQGYGDIYF. The chain employs TRBV28 and TRBJ1-3; 9 nucleotides match TRBD1. J gave up 12 bases and V 6 bases, and 9 bases lay outside the gene matches. This CDR3 contains 13 residues. CDR1 and CDR2 (germline): MDHEN, SYDVKM.

The rearrangement links TRBV11-2 to TRBJ2-7; perhaps TRBD2 as D (5 bases). Germline V CDR1 and CDR2: SGHAT, FQNNGV. The CDR3 sequence is 13 residues long. Trimming shortened V by 6 bases and J by 3 bases, and 12 bases separated the two germline ends. Here the CDR3 reads CASRLSDYYEQYF. The CDR3 bases are TGTGCCAGCAGACTCTCCGACTACTACGAGCAGTACTTC.

J is TRBJ2-1 and V is TRBV27; no clear D gene. From germline, CDR1 is MNHEY and CDR2 SMNVEV (reference sequence). This CDR3 comprises 15 residues. V lost 5 bases, J lost 2 bases, and 13 bases lay in between. CDR3 nucleotide sequence: TGTGCCAGCAGTCCCTCGGGCCTGACCTACAATGAGCAGTTCTTC. Protein product: CASSPSGLTYNEQFF.

J is TRBJ1-3 and V is TRBV7-9, with D perhaps TRBD1 (5 bases). From germline, CDR1 is SEHNR and CDR2 FQNEAQ (reference sequence). Between the trimmed V and J ends, which lost 4 bases and 0 bases, there was a span of 13 bases. The CDR3 is 16 residues long. The CDR3 sequence: CASSSGSGLSGNTIYF. As DNA, the CDR3 is TGTGCCAGCAGCTCTGGCTCGGGACTCTCTGGAAACACCATATATTTT.